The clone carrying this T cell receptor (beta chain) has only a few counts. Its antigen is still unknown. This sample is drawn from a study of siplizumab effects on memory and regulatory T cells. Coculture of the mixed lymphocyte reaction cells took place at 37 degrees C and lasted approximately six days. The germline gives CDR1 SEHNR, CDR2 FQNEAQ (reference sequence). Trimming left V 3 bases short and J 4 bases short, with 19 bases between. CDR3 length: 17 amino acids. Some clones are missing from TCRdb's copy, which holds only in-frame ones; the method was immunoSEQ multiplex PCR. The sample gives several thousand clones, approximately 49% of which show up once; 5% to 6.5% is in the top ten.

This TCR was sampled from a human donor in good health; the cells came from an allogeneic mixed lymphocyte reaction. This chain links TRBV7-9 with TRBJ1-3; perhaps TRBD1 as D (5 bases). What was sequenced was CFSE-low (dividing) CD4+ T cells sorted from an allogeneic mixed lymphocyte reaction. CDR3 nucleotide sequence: TGTGCCAGCAGCTTCAGACAGCGATCTACTGTAGGAAACACCATATATTTT. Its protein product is CASSFRQRSTVGNTIYF. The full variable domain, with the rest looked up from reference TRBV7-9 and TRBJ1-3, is DTGVSQNPRHKITKRGQNVTFRCDPISEHNRLYWYRQTLGQGPEFLTYFQNEAQLEKSRLLSDRFSAERPKGSFSTLEIQRTEQGDSAMYLCASSFRQRSTVGNTIYFGEGSWLTVV.